These 11 T cell receptor beta chains were sequenced from one sample in a study of cytomegalovirus exposure and HLA in healthy donors. Vbeta (60) and Jbeta (13) primers were used in the PCR. TCRdb's table, derived via immunoSEQ multiplex PCR, lists solely in-frame clones and lacks some. The sample records 160,000 or so clones, more than 65% being singletons. The source material was PBMCs. The source is a woman between 50 and 59 years old in good health and CMV-seronegative.

V and J are TRBV21-1 and TRBJ1-5. TRBV21-1 counts as a pseudogene. This CDR3 is 19 amino acids long. The DNA of the CDR3 is TGTGCCAGCAGCAAAGTGGGGGGGGGCTATAGTTATAGCAATCAGCCCCAGCATTTT. It specifies CASSKVGGGYSYSNQPQHF.

The chain is built from TRBV30 and TRBJ2-3, with TRBD1 as a possible D gene (5 bases). This CDR3 contains 15 residues. V shed 2 bases and J shed 1 base, with 13 bases lying between them. CDR1 and CDR2 from the germline V gene are GTSNPN and SVGIG (reference sequence). Here the CDR3 DNA reads TGTGCCTGGAGTTCCATCCAGGGCCGCACAGATACGCAGTATTTT. It yields the protein CAWSSIQGRTDTQYF.

The chain couples TRBV5-1 to TRBJ2-7, with D unresolved. This CDR3 contains 14 residues. V was shortened by 4 bases and J by 3 bases, with 14 bases between the two germline ends. Germline values: CDR1 SGHRS, CDR2 YFSETQ. CDR3 protein: CASSPNAADYEQYF. As DNA, the CDR3 is TGCGCCAGCAGCCCCAACGCCGCAGACTACGAGCAGTACTTC.

This clone came up a few times. The chain carries TRBV2 and TRBJ2-3; TRBD2 matches at 9 bases. V was clipped by 2 bases and J by 6 bases; unmatched bases: 6. The CDR3 is made up of 15 amino acids. The germline V gene has CDR1 SNHLY and CDR2 FYNNEI. The CDR3 region is CASSERGLARDTQYF. CDR3 coding DNA: TGTGCCAGCAGTGAAAGGGGACTAGCTAGGGATACGCAGTATTTT.

The chain uses TRBV7-2 and TRBJ2-7, with TRBD1 identical over 10 bases. Per the germline V gene, CDR1 is SGHTA and CDR2 is FQGNSA. The CDR3 loop spans 16 amino acids. V dropped 6 bases and J dropped 2; count of bases not matched to a gene: 10. The CDR3 DNA sequence: TGTGCCAGCAGTTCCGCCTCCGGGACAGGGGCCTACGAGCAGTACTTC. It encodes CASSSASGTGAYEQYF. Full variable domain (remainder filled in from reference TRBV7-2 and TRBJ2-7): GAGVSQSPSNKVTEKGKDVELRCDPISGHTALYWYRQSLGQGLEFLIYFQGNSAPDKSGLPSDRFSAERTGGSVSTLTIQRTQQEDSAVYLCASSSASGTGAYEQYFGPGTRLTVT.

This clone was seen only once. This chain uses TRBV5-6 with TRBJ1-6; no reliable D call. The CDR3 contains 15 residues. CDR1 is SGHDT, CDR2 YYEEEE, per germline. V was pared by 3 bases and J by 7 bases, with 14 bases between. The CDR3 here is CASSSGGASNSPLHF. The DNA for the CDR3 is TGTGCCAGCAGCTCGGGAGGAGCGTCGAATTCACCCCTCCACTTT.

The V gene is TRBV10-3, the J gene TRBJ2-1, with 9 bases that match TRBD2. Germline CDR1 is ENHRY and CDR2 is SYGVKD. J was trimmed by 5 bases and V by 1 base; bases with no gene match: 3. The CDR3 is made up of 15 amino acids. The CDR3 loop reads CAISEYSSGDNEQFF. In DNA form, the CDR3 reads TGTGCCATCAGTGAGTATTCTAGCGGGGACAATGAGCAGTTCTTC.

CDR3 in amino acids: CASSEAGTMYEQYF. The CDR3 DNA is TGTGCCAGCAGTGAAGCAGGGACAATGTACGAGCAGTACTTC. The chain carries TRBV6-1 and TRBJ2-7, with D possibly TRBD1 on 6 matching bases. The germline gives CDR1 MNHNS, CDR2 SASEGT. V was clipped by 0 bases and J by 4 bases, with 10 bases between them. This CDR3 spans 14 amino acids.

The chain has TRBV27 and TRBJ2-3, with D possibly being TRBD2 (6 bases). Trimming removed 3 bases from V and 5 bases from J, with 15 bases in between. This CDR3 contains 15 residues. Germline V lookup: CDR1 MNHEY, CDR2 SMNVEV (reference sequence). CDR3 sequence reads: CASSFGTDGVDTQYF. The CDR3 bases are TGTGCCAGCAGTTTCGGGACTGACGGGGTAGATACGCAGTATTTT.

The chain carries TRBV10-3 and TRBJ2-2, with 9 bases aligning to TRBD2. The J segment lost 4 bases and the V segment lost 10 bases, leaving 7 bases of the junction unmatched. There are 14 residues in the CDR3. Germline V gene sequence: CDR1 ENHRY, CDR2 SYGVKD. CDR3 DNA sequence: TGTGCCAGTCTAGCGGGGCGAGGCACCGGGGAGCTGTTTTTT. As protein: CASLAGRGTGELFF.

V gene TRBV30 combines with J gene TRBJ2-5; D is ambiguous. Per the germline V gene, CDR1 is GTSNPN and CDR2 is SVGIG (reference sequence). V dropped 3 bases and J dropped 11 bases, with 19 bases sitting between them. This CDR3 comprises 13 residues. As DNA, the CDR3 is TGTGCCTGGAGCCGCAGGCCGCCAGTTGGGCAGTACTTC. Translated, it gives CAWSRRPPVGQYF.